This T cell receptor (beta chain) stems from a study of blood T cells in healthy people across ages. Every sample yielded at least 7 million isolated PBMCs. Notes on the study in general: Older age coincided with a roughly linear decline in TCR beta diversity per million T cells.

The CDR3 runs 14 residues. Trimming took off 3 bases at V and 1 base at J, with 12 bases between the two ends. Per germline, CDR1 DFQATT and CDR2 SNEGSKA (reference sequence). There are many counts of this clonotype. Its antigen is unknown. PCR was performed a second time for about 6 to 11 cycles using a sample-barcoded 5' primer and a J-beta primer mix. Each cDNA was tagged by a template-switch adaptor containing 12 random nucleotides. CDR3-containing paired-end reads numbered at least 2.5 million in each sample. TCRdb independently ran MiXCR on the 5' RACE reads; one entry per CDR3 protein. This table holds around 1.7 million distinct CDR3 sequences, under 30% found once.

Sequenced: blood. The sequence was collected from a woman between 25 and 40 years old in good health. V and J are TRBV20-1 and TRBJ2-5; a weak D match, TRBD1 (6 bases). DNA for the CDR3: TGCAGTGCTAGCGCAGGGACACCCCAAGAGACCCAGTACTTC. It translates to CSASAGTPQETQYF.